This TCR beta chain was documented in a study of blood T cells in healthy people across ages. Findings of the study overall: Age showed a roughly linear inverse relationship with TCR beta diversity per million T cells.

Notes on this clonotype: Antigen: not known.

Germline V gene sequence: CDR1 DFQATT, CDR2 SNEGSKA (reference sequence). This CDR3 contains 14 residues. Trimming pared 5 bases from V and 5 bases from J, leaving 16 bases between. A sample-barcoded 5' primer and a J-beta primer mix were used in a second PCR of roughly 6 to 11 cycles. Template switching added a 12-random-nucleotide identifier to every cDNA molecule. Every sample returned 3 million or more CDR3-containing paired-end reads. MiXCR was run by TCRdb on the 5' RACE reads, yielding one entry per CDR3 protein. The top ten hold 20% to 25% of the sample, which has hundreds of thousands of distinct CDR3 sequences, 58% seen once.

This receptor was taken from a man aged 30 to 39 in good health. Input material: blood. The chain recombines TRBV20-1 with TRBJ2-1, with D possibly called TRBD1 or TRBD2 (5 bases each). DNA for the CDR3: TGCAGTGCTTTACCGGGACGTCCCAACAATGAGCAGTTCTTC. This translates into CSALPGRPNNEQFF.